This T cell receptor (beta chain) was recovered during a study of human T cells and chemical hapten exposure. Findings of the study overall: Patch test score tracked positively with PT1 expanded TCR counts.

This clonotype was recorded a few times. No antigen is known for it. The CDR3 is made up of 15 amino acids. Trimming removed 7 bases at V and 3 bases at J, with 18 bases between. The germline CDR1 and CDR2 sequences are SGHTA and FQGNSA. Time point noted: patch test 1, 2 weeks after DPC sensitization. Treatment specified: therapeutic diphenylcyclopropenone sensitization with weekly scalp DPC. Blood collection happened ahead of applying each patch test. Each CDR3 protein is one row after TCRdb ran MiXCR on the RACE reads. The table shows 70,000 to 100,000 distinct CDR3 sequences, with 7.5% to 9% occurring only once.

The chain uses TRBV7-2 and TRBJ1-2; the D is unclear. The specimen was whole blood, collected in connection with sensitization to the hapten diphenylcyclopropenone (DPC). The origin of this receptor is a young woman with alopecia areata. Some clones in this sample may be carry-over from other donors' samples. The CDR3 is CASTALRGWDYGYTF. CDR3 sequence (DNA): TGTGCCAGCACCGCCCTTAGAGGCTGGGACTATGGCTACACCTTC.